These T cell receptor beta chains were read from a single sample in a study of blood T cells in healthy people across ages. From the 5' RACE reads, TCRdb called clonotypes with MiXCR, one entry per CDR3 protein. Found here are about 640,000 distinct CDR3 sequences, 40% to 45% of them singletons; the top ten hold about 32%. Source material: blood. These receptors were collected from a man aged 80 or over in good health. CDR3s include the opening cysteine and the closing phenylalanine or tryptophan. The D gene is left open where the match is weak. Some rows mark clone size as missing; the rest say once, few, many or name a class of expanded clone.

V	J	size	D	CDR3	DNA
TRBV12-3/TRBV12-4	TRBJ2-1	few	TRBD2	CASSPERGGRAEQFF	TGTGCCAGCAGTCCAGAGCGGGGGGGCCGGGCTGAGCAGTTCTTC
TRBV6-5	TRBJ1-2	-	-	CASSYNGLYGYTF	TGTGCCAGCAGTTACAATGGGCTCTATGGCTACACCTTC
TRBV9	TRBJ2-3	-	-	CASSPRQADTQYF	TGTGCCAGCAGCCCTCGTCAGGCAGATACGCAGTATTTT
TRBV21-1	TRBJ2-7	few	-	CASSPGLEQYF	TGTGCCAGCAGCCCCGGTCTCGAGCAGTACTTC
TRBV21-1	TRBJ2-5	-	-	CASSKTICKLRETQYF	TGTGCCAGCAGCAAAACGATCTGCAAACTAAGAGAGACCCAGTACTTC
TRBV6-2/TRBV6-3	TRBJ1-5	few	TRBD1	CASRSHDRGDNQPQHF	TGTGCCAGCCGCAGTCACGACAGGGGAGACAATCAGCCCCAGCATTTT
TRBV11-3	TRBJ2-2	-	TRBD2	CASRTSGRITGELFF	TGTGCCAGCAGGACTAGCGGGAGGATCACCGGGGAGCTGTTTTTT
TRBV5-1	TRBJ2-7	-	-	CASSVGSPNSYEQYF	TGCGCCAGCAGTGTCGGGAGCCCAAACTCCTACGAGCAGTACTTC
TRBV5-1	TRBJ2-7	-	-	CASSADTPSYEQYF	TGCGCCAGCAGCGCGGATACACCATCCTACGAGCAGTACTTC
TRBV6-5	TRBJ2-7	once	TRBD2	CASSYSISGGKNEQYF	TGTGCCAGCAGTTACTCGATTAGCGGGGGGAAGAATGAGCAGTACTTC
TRBV7-6	TRBJ1-1	-	TRBD1	CASSLVATGNPMNTEAFF	TGTGCCAGCAGCTTAGTTGCGACAGGGAACCCTATGAACACTGAAGCTTTCTTT
TRBV21-1	TRBJ2-3	many	-	CASSKGTAGVTDTQYF	TGTGCCAGCAGCAAAGGGACAGCGGGGGTCACAGATACGCAGTATTTT
TRBV10-3	TRBJ2-1	-	TRBD2	CAVPGTNNEQFF	TGTGCCGTCCCCGGGACTAACAATGAGCAGTTCTTC
TRBV6-1	TRBJ2-1	few	-	CASSVRQNSYNEQFF	TGTGCCAGCAGTGTACGGCAAAACTCCTACAATGAGCAGTTCTTC
TRBV9	TRBJ2-2	-	-	CASSVGLLGTGELFF	TGTGCCAGCAGCGTAGGGCTATTAGGCACCGGGGAGCTGTTTTTT
TRBV12-3/TRBV12-4	TRBJ2-3	-	TRBD2	CASSLFGGAGTDTQYF	TGTGCCAGCAGTTTATTCGGGGGGGCCGGCACAGATACGCAGTATTTT
TRBV28	TRBJ2-7	-	-	CASRGTIASCEQYF	TGTGCCAGCAGGGGAACTATCGCCTCCTGCGAGCAGTACTTC
TRBV6-1	TRBJ1-2	-	TRBD1	CASSETGTVRGYTF	TGTGCCAGCAGTGAAACCGGGACAGTACGTGGCTACACCTTC
TRBV11-2	TRBJ2-2	-	-	CASSLGTVYTGELFF	TGTGCCAGCAGCTTAGGAACGGTATACACCGGGGAGCTGTTTTTT
TRBV6-1	TRBJ2-5	many	TRBD2	CASRGVTSGGLYQETQYF	TGTGCCAGCAGGGGGGTGACTAGCGGGGGACTATACCAAGAGACCCAGTACTTC
TRBV18	TRBJ2-7	-	-	CASSPKTRQKQYF	TGTGCCAGCTCACCAAAAACCAGACAAAAGCAGTACTTC